Following are 11 T cell receptor beta chains from one sample sequenced in a study of blood T cell repertoires in COVID-19. TCRdb's table, derived via immunoSEQ multiplex PCR, lists solely in-frame clones and lacks some. The table lists 360,000 or so clones, around four fifths of them singletons, with around 5.1% in the top ten. Specimen: PBMCs or T cells enriched from blood (not recorded which). The source of these receptors is a woman aged 45-65 years who had recovered from COVID-19.

Remarks on this clone: One junction end disagrees with the germline gene, perhaps due to a read error. V gene TRBV7-8 combines with J gene TRBJ2-1; 7 bases map to TRBD2. The length of the CDR3 is 16 residues. Per germline, CDR1 SGHVS and CDR2 FQNEAQ. The CDR3 protein is CASSSSGGSSYNEQFF. The CDR3 coding sequence is TGTGCCAGCAGCTCATCCGGCGGGAGTTCCTACAATGAACAGTTCTTC.

This clone was observed a few times. This chain links TRBV5-5 with TRBJ2-7; 7 positions agree with TRBD1. CDR1 and CDR2 from the germline V gene are SGHKS and YYEKEE (reference sequence). The V and J ends lost 7 bases and 1 base, in that order; junction bases with no gene match: 8. CDR3 length equals 14 residues. The CDR3 reads CASDTGQLSYEQYF. The CDR3 coding sequence is TGTGCCAGCGATACGGGACAGCTATCCTACGAGCAGTACTTC.

The chain has TRBV11-2 and TRBJ1-2; D is uncertain. CDR3 length: 13 amino acids. Germline V gene sequence: CDR1 SGHAT, CDR2 FQNNGV. V dropped 3 bases and J dropped 4 bases, with 9 bases sitting between them. This CDR3 reads CASSFTGSYGYTF. The CDR3 DNA sequence: TGTGCCAGCAGCTTTACGGGTAGCTATGGCTACACCTTC.

The V and J genes are TRBV20-1 and TRBJ2-3, with 7 bases aligning to TRBD2. CDR3 length: 14 amino acids. The germline gives CDR1 DFQATT, CDR2 SNEGSKA (reference sequence). V gave up 3 bases and J gave up 2 bases; unmatched junction bases: 5. The CDR3 coding sequence is TGCAGTGCTAGTAGGCTAGCGGTCACAGATACGCAGTATTTT. It yields the protein CSASRLAVTDTQYF.

The J gene is TRBJ1-1, the V gene TRBV7-8, with D hard to call. Deletions cut 1 base from V and 4 bases from J, with 7 bases between. The germline V gene has CDR1 SGHVS and CDR2 FQNEAQ. The CDR3 contains 13 residues. This chain's CDR3 is CASSLGGFTEAFF. CDR3 DNA sequence: TGTGCCAGCAGCTTAGGCGGGTTCACTGAAGCTTTCTTT. Variable domain in full (rest from reference TRBV7-8 and TRBJ1-1): GAGVSQSPRYKVAKRGQDVALRCDPISGHVSLFWYQQALGQGPEFLTYFQNEAQLDKSGLPSDRFFAERPEGSVSTLKIQRTQQEDSAVYLCASSLGGFTEAFFGQGTRLTVV.

This chain connects TRBV18 to TRBJ1-2; TRBD1 matches 8 bases. Germline CDR1 KGHSH, CDR2 LQKENI. The junction had 9 bases not matched to a gene; V was cut back by 1 base and J by 11 bases. The CDR3 runs 14 residues. CDR3 bases: TGTGCCAGCTCACCACGGTCAGGGGGCGGTTTTTACACCTTC. Translated: CASSPRSGGGFYTF.

The chain couples TRBV4-2 to TRBJ2-7, with 7 positions matching TRBD1. With V trimmed by 0 bases and J by 1 base, 3 bases remained unmatched. The germline V gene encodes CDR1 LGHNA and CDR2 YNFKEQ. There are 15 residues in the CDR3. The CDR3 loop is CASSQDRGSSYEQYF. The CDR3, as DNA: TGTGCCAGCAGCCAAGACAGGGGGAGTTCCTACGAGCAGTACTTC.

The V call is TRBV4-3, the J call TRBJ1-4, with 7 bases lining up with TRBD1. The length of the CDR3 is 16 residues. V lost 1 base and J lost 3; bases outside the gene matches: 5. Germline CDR1 reads LGHNA; CDR2 reads YSLEER. Written as DNA, the CDR3 is TGCGCCAGCAGCCAAGGACAGGGTAGGGCTAATGAAAAACTGTTTTTT. This gives the protein CASSQGQGRANEKLFF.

The V and J genes are TRBV5-4 and TRBJ2-2, with 8 bases lining up with TRBD1. V lost 0 bases to trimming and J lost 2 bases; unmatched junction nucleotides: 3. CDR3 length equals 16 residues. Germline V gene lookup returns CDR1 SGHNT and CDR2 YYREEE (reference sequence). CDR3 residues: CASSLVGQVNTGELFF. CDR3 coding DNA: TGTGCCAGCAGCTTGGTGGGACAGGTTAACACCGGGGAGCTGTTTTTT.

V gene TRBV5-6 combines with J gene TRBJ1-2; D possibly corresponds to TRBD1 (6 bases). The germline V gene has CDR1 SGHDT and CDR2 YYEEEE. V lost 4 bases and J lost 5, with 18 bases in between. The CDR3 runs to 15 residues. CDR3 coding DNA: TGTGCCAGCAGCCGTACTACAGGGAAAGGGTATGGCTACACCTTC. Amino acids: CASSRTTGKGYGYTF.

The chain links TRBV19 to TRBJ2-2; the D is unclear. The V and J ends lost 3 bases and 11 bases respectively, with 19 bases between them. The V gene's germline CDR1 is LNHDA and CDR2 SQIVND (reference sequence). CDR3 size: 15 residues. The DNA for the CDR3 is TGTGCCAGTAGTATCAGTTTCTTGGGCGAAGGAGAGCTGTTTTTT. Amino acid sequence: CASSISFLGEGELFF. The full variable domain, in which reference TRBV19 and TRBJ2-2 provide the parts outside the CDR3, is DGGITQSPKYLFRKEGQNVTLSCEQNLNHDAMYWYRQDPGQGLRLIYYSQIVNDFQKGDIAEGYSVSREKKESFPLTVTSAQKNPTAFYLCASSISFLGEGELFFGEGSRLTVL.